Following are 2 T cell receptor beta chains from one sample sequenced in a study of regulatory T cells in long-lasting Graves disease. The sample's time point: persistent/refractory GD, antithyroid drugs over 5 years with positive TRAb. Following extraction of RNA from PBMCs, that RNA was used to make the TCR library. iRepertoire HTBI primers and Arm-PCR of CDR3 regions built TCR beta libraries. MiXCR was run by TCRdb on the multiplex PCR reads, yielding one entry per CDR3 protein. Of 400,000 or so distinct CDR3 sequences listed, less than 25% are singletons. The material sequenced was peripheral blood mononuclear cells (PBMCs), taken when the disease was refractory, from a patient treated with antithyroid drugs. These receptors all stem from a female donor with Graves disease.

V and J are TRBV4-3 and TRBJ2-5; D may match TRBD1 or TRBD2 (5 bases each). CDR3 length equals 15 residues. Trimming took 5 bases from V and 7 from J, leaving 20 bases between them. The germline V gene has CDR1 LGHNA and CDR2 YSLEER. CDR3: CASSTYTGTAGTQYF. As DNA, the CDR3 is TGCGCCAGCAGCACTTACACCGGGACGGCAGGGACCCAGTACTTC.

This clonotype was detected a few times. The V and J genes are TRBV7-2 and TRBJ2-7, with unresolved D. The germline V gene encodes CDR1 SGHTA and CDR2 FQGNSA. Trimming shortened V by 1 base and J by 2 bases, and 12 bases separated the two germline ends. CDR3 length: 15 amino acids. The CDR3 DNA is TGTGCCAGCAGCTTAGTTGTCGGAGTCACCTACGAGCAGTACTTC. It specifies CASSLVVGVTYEQYF.